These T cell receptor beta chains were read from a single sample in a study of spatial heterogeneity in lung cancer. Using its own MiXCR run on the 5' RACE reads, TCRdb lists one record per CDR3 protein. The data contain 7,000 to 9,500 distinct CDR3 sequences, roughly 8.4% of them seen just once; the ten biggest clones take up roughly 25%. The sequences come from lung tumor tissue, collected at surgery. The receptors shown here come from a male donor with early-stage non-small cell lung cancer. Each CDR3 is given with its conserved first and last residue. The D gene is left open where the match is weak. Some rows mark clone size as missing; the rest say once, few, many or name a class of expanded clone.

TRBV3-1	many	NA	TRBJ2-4	TGTGCCAGCAGCCAAGATGGTCTGAGCTCGGTAGGAAACATTCAGTACTTC	CASSQDGLSSVGNIQYF
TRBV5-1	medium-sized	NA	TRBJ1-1	TGCGCCAGCAGCTTGGCAGGGTCGGAGACTGAAGCTTTCTTT	CASSLAGSETEAFF
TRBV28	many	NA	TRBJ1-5	TGTGCCAGCTGTCCCGGGACATTTGGCAATCAGCCCCAGCATTTT	CASCPGTFGNQPQHF
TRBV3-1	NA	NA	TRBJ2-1	TGTGCCAGCAGATTAGCGGTAAACTCCTACAATGAGCAGTTCTTC	CASRLAVNSYNEQFF
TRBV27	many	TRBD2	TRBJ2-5	TGTGCCAGCAGTGTTAGCGGGAGGCCGATACAAGAGACCCAGTACTTC	CASSVSGRPIQETQYF
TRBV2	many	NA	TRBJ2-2	TGTGCCAGCAGATTAGACACCGGGGAGCTGTTTTTT	CASRLDTGELFF
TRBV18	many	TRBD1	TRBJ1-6	TGTGCCAGCTCACCAAGACAGGGAGGGTATGATTCACCCCTCCACTTT	CASSPRQGGYDSPLHF
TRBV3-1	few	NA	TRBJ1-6	TGTGCCAGCAGCCAGAACAGGGAACTGAATTCACCCCTCCACTTT	CASSQNRELNSPLHF
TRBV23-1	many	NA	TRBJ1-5	TGCGCCAGCAGTCAATATCGAGGCAGGGGTTTGCCCCAGCATTTT	CASSQYRGRGLPQHF
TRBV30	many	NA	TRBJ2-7	TGTGCCTGGAGTGTAGGTCGCGCCTACGAGCAGTACTTC	CAWSVGRAYEQYF
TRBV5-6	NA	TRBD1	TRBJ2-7	TGTGCCAGCAGCTTTGAGACAGGGCCCTACGAGCAGTACTTC	CASSFETGPYEQYF
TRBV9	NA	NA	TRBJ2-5	TGTGCCAGCAGCGTAAGAAGCGAGGAGACCCAGTACTTC	CASSVRSEETQYF
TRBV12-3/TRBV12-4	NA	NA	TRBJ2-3	TGTGCCAGCGGGGCAGATACGCAGTATTTT	CASGADTQYF
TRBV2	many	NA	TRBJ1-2	TGTGCCAGCAGTCAGGACAGAGACTATGGCTACACCTTC	CASSQDRDYGYTF
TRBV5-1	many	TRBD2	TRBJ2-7	TGCGCCAGCAGCTTGGTAGCGGGGTCCTACGAGCAGTACTTC	CASSLVAGSYEQYF